This T cell receptor (beta chain) was found in a study of cytomegalovirus exposure and HLA in healthy donors. Assay used: immunoSEQ multiplex PCR; TCRdb lists only in-frame clones, some missing. The table includes around 300,000 clones, about 86% detected once. With regard to this clone: Its antigen is undetermined.

J was trimmed by 2 bases and V by 3 bases; bases with no gene match: 9. The CDR3 covers 16 residues. Germline V gene lookup returns CDR1 MNHEY and CDR2 SMNVEV (reference sequence). Study-wide points: Overall, some 160 TCR beta chains were annotated as cytomegalovirus-associated.

The donors were part of the roughly 120-subject validation cohort, which stood apart from the roughly 680-subject first cohort. V usage is TRBV27 and J usage is TRBJ2-7; 8 nucleotides agree with TRBD1. The sequence was collected from a woman aged 18-29 years in good health and CMV-seronegative. Input material: PBMCs. Here the CDR3 reads CASSFITQGAPYEQYF. The CDR3 region has the DNA TGTGCCAGCAGTTTTATCACGCAGGGGGCTCCCTACGAGCAGTACTTC.